The 23 T cell receptor beta chains below were found in one sample sequenced in a study of pediatric ulcerative colitis. Clones were read by immunoSEQ multiplex PCR, and TCRdb kept only the in-frame ones, dropping some. The sample lists about 64,000 clones; less than 90% were seen once. Sequencing was done on a sample of blood. Every receptor here comes from a boy aged 10-17 years with severe ulcerative colitis.

The V gene is TRBV11-2, the J gene TRBJ2-2; D unresolved. The V end lost 5 bases, the J end lost 7 bases, and 8 bases lay between the germline ends. The length of the CDR3 is 12 residues. The germline gives CDR1 SGHAT, CDR2 FQNNGV. The CDR3 reads CASSPTGGELFF. CDR3 nucleotide sequence: TGTGCCAGCAGCCCGACTGGCGGGGAGCTGTTTTTT.

The chain uses TRBV28 and TRBJ2-1; 9 bases line up with TRBD2. The V gene's germline CDR1 is MDHEN and CDR2 SYDVKM. The ends lost 7 bases at V and 7 bases at J; junction bases unmatched: 11. The CDR3 is 15 amino acids. This chain's CDR3 is CASTSRGGRGNEQFF. Written as DNA, the CDR3 is TGTGCCAGCACCTCCAGAGGCGGGAGGGGTAATGAGCAGTTCTTC.

This sequence joins TRBV7-9 and TRBJ2-2, with D unresolved. Looked up from germline, CDR1 is SEHNR and CDR2 is FQNEAQ (reference sequence). This CDR3 contains 15 residues. Trimming stripped 3 bases from V and 1 base from J, with 9 bases between. The CDR3 bases are TGTGCCAGCAGCTTGGGTCAGATGAACACCGGGGAGCTGTTTTTT. Translated, it gives CASSLGQMNTGELFF.

The chain recombines TRBV29-1 with TRBJ1-3; D is perhaps TRBD1 (5 bases). The CDR3 totals 13 residues. V was shortened by 5 bases and J by 0 bases, with 8 bases between the two germline ends. Germline values: CDR1 SQVTM, CDR2 ANQGSEA. The CDR3, as DNA: TGCAGCGTTCGGGGCCTCTCTGGAAACACCATATATTTT. It specifies CSVRGLSGNTIYF.

This chain connects TRBV5-1 to TRBJ2-3; weak D call: TRBD2 (6 bases). Between the trimmed V and J ends, which lost 6 bases and 4 bases, there was a span of 12 bases. The CDR3 contains 13 residues. Germline CDR1 SGHRS, CDR2 YFSETQ. The CDR3 DNA sequence: TGCGCCAGCAATCACGGAGGGGCAGATACGCAGTATTTT. It encodes CASNHGGADTQYF.

The chain uses TRBV5-6 and TRBJ2-7; 15 bases map to TRBD2. The V gene's germline CDR1 is SGHDT and CDR2 YYEEEE. The CDR3 extends over 15 amino acids. V lost 5 bases, J lost 7 bases, and 7 bases stayed unmatched. This CDR3 reads CASRSGTSGRFEQYF. CDR3 coding DNA: TGTGCCAGCAGATCTGGGACTAGCGGGAGGTTTGAGCAGTACTTC. The whole variable domain, filled in from reference TRBV5-6 and TRBJ2-7, reads DAGVTQSPTHLIKTRGQQVTLRCSPKSGHDTVSWYQQALGQGPQFIFQYYEEEERQRGNFPDRFSGHQFPNYSSELNVNALLLGDSALYLCASRSGTSGRFEQYFGPGTRLTVT.

The chain joins TRBV5-1 to TRBJ2-3; 9 positions match TRBD2. Germline V gene data show CDR1 as SGHRS and CDR2 as YFSETQ. This CDR3 comprises 13 residues. The junction had 2 bases not matched to a gene; V was cut back by 4 bases and J by 5 bases. The chain's CDR3 is CASSRTSEDTQYF. In DNA, the CDR3 is TGCGCCAGCAGCCGGACTAGCGAAGATACGCAGTATTTT.

V is TRBV10-3 and J is TRBJ1-1, with a tentative D call TRBD1 (5 bases). The CDR3 spans 15 residues. V lost 4 bases and J lost 3, with 15 bases in between. Germline loops: CDR1 ENHRY, CDR2 SYGVKD. The CDR3 loop reads CAISAVRAGDTEAFF. The CDR3 bases are TGTGCCATCAGTGCCGTCAGGGCTGGGGACACTGAAGCTTTCTTT.

DNA for the CDR3: TGTGCCAGCAGCTTAGAGACGGGCCCGGATGGCTACACCTTC. Its translation is CASSLETGPDGYTF. V and J are TRBV7-2 and TRBJ1-2; D remains ambiguous. V gave up 1 base and J gave up 6 bases, with 12 bases separating them. This CDR3 has 14 residues. Germline V lookup: CDR1 SGHTA, CDR2 FQGNSA.

The chain is built from TRBV7-2 and TRBJ2-2; 14 bases line up with TRBD2. The CDR3 runs to 21 residues. Losses at the gene ends were 0 bases for V and 0 bases for J; bases not matched to a gene: 9. CDR1 and CDR2 (germline): SGHTA, FQGNSA. In DNA form, the CDR3 reads TGTGCCAGCAGCTTAGCATGGAGACTAGCGGGAGGGCCACCGAACACCGGGGAGCTGTTTTTT. This encodes CASSLAWRLAGGPPNTGELFF.

This clone was counted a few times. At one end, the junction sequence differs from germline, possibly due to a read error. This rearrangement joins TRBV28 to TRBJ1-1, with D possibly being TRBD1 (6 bases). The CDR3 totals 12 residues. Germline-derived CDR1 and CDR2 are MDHEN and SYDVKM. The CDR3 nucleotides are TGTGCCAGCAGTTTACCCTCCAGGACAGCCACATTT. Translated: CASSLPSRTATF.

This clone was seen only once. V is TRBV9 and J is TRBJ2-3, with TRBD2 matching over 12 bases. The junction had 10 bases not matched to a gene; V was cut back by 4 bases and J by 4 bases. The CDR3 is 17 amino acids. The V gene's germline CDR1 is SGDLS and CDR2 YYNGEE. CDR3 DNA sequence: TGTGCCAGCAGCCCAAGGACTAGCGGGACAGTCGCAGATACGCAGTATTTT. As protein: CASSPRTSGTVADTQYF.

The rearrangement uses TRBV28 and TRBJ1-1, with a possible D match to TRBD1 (6 bases). Germline V CDR1 and CDR2: MDHEN, SYDVKM. This CDR3 comprises 14 residues. Trimming took 1 base from V and 4 from J, leaving 10 bases between them. The CDR3 DNA reads as TGTGCCAGCAGTTTATCGTACAGGGTCACTGAAGCTTTCTTT. Protein product: CASSLSYRVTEAFF.

The V gene is TRBV14, the J gene TRBJ1-2, with 8 bases matching TRBD1. CDR3 length: 14 amino acids. Trimming cost V 6 bases and J 4 bases; bases outside gene matches: 7. Per germline, CDR1 SGHDN and CDR2 FVKESK. The CDR3 is CASSPGQGGYGYTF. The CDR3 DNA sequence: TGTGCCAGCAGTCCCGGACAGGGCGGCTATGGCTACACCTTC.

The genes are TRBV18 and TRBJ1-5; tentative D call: TRBD1 (6 bases). Trimming took 2 bases from V and 6 from J, leaving 14 bases between them. Germline CDR1 reads KGHSH; CDR2 reads LQKENI. The CDR3 is 15 amino acids. This CDR3 is CASSPAGTRGQPQHF. In nucleotides, the CDR3 is TGTGCCAGCTCACCAGCAGGGACAAGGGGTCAGCCCCAGCATTTT.

This clone was seen just once. The V call is TRBV7-9, the J call TRBJ2-4; the D gene could be TRBD1 or TRBD2 (5 bases each). From germline, CDR1 is SEHNR and CDR2 FQNEAQ (reference sequence). V lost 4 bases and J lost 3, with 19 bases in between. The CDR3 spans 17 residues. The CDR3 DNA is TGTGCCAGCAGCTCAAGGGACGCCAGCTGGGACAAAAACATTCAGTACTTC. The encoded protein is CASSSRDASWDKNIQYF.

The table lists this clone with a count of one. V usage is TRBV5-1 and J usage is TRBJ2-1, with 12 positions matching TRBD2. V dropped 1 base and J dropped 2; count of bases not matched to a gene: 4. Per the germline V gene, CDR1 is SGHRS and CDR2 is YFSETQ. The CDR3 length is 17 residues. DNA for the CDR3: TGCGCCAGCAGCTTGACTAGCGGGAGGCACCCCTACAATGAGCAGTTCTTC. Encoded protein: CASSLTSGRHPYNEQFF. The complete variable domain, with remaining parts taken from reference TRBV5-1 and TRBJ2-1, reads KAGVTQTPRYLIKTRGQQVTLSCSPISGHRSVSWYQQTPGQGLQFLFEYFSETQRNKGNFPGRFSGRQFSNSRSEMNVSTLELGDSALYLCASSLTSGRHPYNEQFFGPGTRLTVL.

The rearrangement links TRBV2 to TRBJ1-1; D unclear. CDR1 and CDR2 (germline): SNHLY, FYNNEI. V lost 6 bases and J lost 1, with 9 bases in between. CDR3 length: 13 amino acids. The CDR3, as DNA: TGTGCCAGCAGGAGGACCCAGAACACTGAAGCTTTCTTT. Amino acid sequence: CASRRTQNTEAFF.

V is TRBV19 and J is TRBJ2-2, with D maybe TRBD2 (5 bases). V lost 1 base, J lost 6 bases, and 12 bases lay in between. This CDR3 has 15 amino acids. Germline assignment: CDR1 LNHDA and CDR2 SQIVND (reference sequence). The CDR3 DNA reads TGTGCCAGTAGTATAGCTCTCGGGGTGGCCGGGGAGCTGTTTTTT. Amino acid sequence: CASSIALGVAGELFF.

The chain has TRBV12-5 and TRBJ2-7; 12 bases agree with TRBD2. The ends lost 5 bases at V and 2 bases at J; junction bases unmatched: 13. This CDR3 region has 18 residues. Germline assignment: CDR1 LGHNT and CDR2 FRNRAP. CDR3 in amino acids: CASGASLAGGLSTYEQYF. In DNA, the CDR3 is TGTGCTAGTGGTGCCAGTCTAGCGGGAGGGCTTAGTACCTACGAGCAGTACTTC.

This chain connects TRBV5-1 to TRBJ2-5; 8 nucleotides line up with TRBD2. The V and J ends lost 0 bases and 4 bases, in that order; junction bases with no gene match: 5. CDR1 and CDR2 from the germline V gene are SGHRS and YFSETQ. The CDR3 runs to 15 residues. The CDR3 DNA reads as TGCGCCAGCAGCTTGGCAGGGACTAGGGGAGAGACCCAGTACTTC. Translated: CASSLAGTRGETQYF.

This chain links TRBV27 with TRBJ2-1; D may be TRBD1 or TRBD2 (6 bases each). Germline V gives CDR1 MNHEY, CDR2 SMNVEV (reference sequence). V was shortened by 0 bases and J by 7 bases, with 10 bases between the two germline ends. The CDR3 runs to 14 residues. The CDR3 loop is CASSLSQGGNEQFF. The CDR3 bases are TGTGCCAGCAGTTTATCACAGGGAGGAAATGAGCAGTTCTTC.

The V and J genes are TRBV27 and TRBJ2-7; possibly TRBD2 for D (5 bases). Germline CDR1 reads MNHEY; CDR2 reads SMNVEV (reference sequence). This CDR3 is built from 13 residues. V lost 0 bases and J lost 5, with 8 bases in between. In nucleotides, the CDR3 is TGTGCCAGCAGTTTATCACCTAGCCACGAGCAGTACTTC. Translation gives CASSLSPSHEQYF.